This entry lists 2 T cell receptor beta chains sequenced from one sample in a study of a mutant IDH1 vaccine in newly diagnosed glioma. This table comes from immunoSEQ multiplex PCR, and its TCRdb copy is limited to in-frame clones, with some not included. The repertoire consists of around 24,000 clones, with around 93% occurring once and the leading ten covering approximately 1.1%. Time point defined: baseline, week 1 (first vaccination visit). The sample's treatment: pre-vaccination baseline after standard-of-care therapy. Sequencing used PBMCs, obtained from a glioma patient treated with radiotherapy, temozolomide or both. These receptors were collected from a man aged 35 to 55 with glioma.

This chain links TRBV5-1 with TRBJ1-5; 7 nucleotides agree with TRBD1. J was trimmed by 5 bases and V by 4 bases; bases with no gene match: 9. From germline, CDR1 is SGHRS and CDR2 YFSETQ. This CDR3 region has 15 residues. CDR3 DNA: TGCGCCAGCAGCCTAACGACAGGGTTCTATCAGCCCCAGCATTTT. Translation: CASSLTTGFYQPQHF.

V gene TRBV25-1 combines with J gene TRBJ1-1; D perhaps matches TRBD1 (5 bases). Trimming shortened V by 6 bases and J by 1 base, and 12 bases separated the two germline ends. Looked up from germline, CDR1 is MGHDK and CDR2 is SYGVNS. The CDR3 has 14 residues. The CDR3 region is CASSASTGNTEAFF. CDR3 coding DNA: TGTGCCAGCAGCGCTTCCACAGGGAACACTGAAGCTTTCTTT.